The entry below describes one T cell receptor (beta chain). V lost 5 bases, J lost 3 bases, and 11 bases stayed unmatched. Per the germline V gene, CDR1 is SGHTA and CDR2 is FQGNSA. CDR3 size: 17 residues. These data are taken from a study of technical replicates of blood from several donors. Repertoires were generated with immunoSEQ multiplex PCR, while TCRdb's copy carries only in-frame clones and drops some. The table includes 87,000 or so clones, roughly 94% detected once. Sample: T cells isolated from PBMCs. This clonotype originated in a human donor in good health. The chain links TRBV7-2 to TRBJ2-5; 11 positions agree with TRBD2. CDR3 in amino acids: CASSLTRSGRAEETQYF. The CDR3 nucleotides read TGTGCCAGCAGCCTAACCCGTAGCGGGAGGGCCGAAGAGACCCAGTACTTC. The whole variable domain, filled in from reference TRBV7-2 and TRBJ2-5, reads GAGVSQSPSNKVTEKGKDVELRCDPISGHTALYWYRQSLGQGLEFLIYFQGNSAPDKSGLPSDRFSAERTGGSVSTLTIQRTQQEDSAVYLCASSLTRSGRAEETQYFGPGTRLLVL.